A single sample is the source of the 13 T cell receptor beta chains below, sequenced in a study of breast tumors, draining lymph nodes, adjacent tissues (TCRdb year 2016). Receptors were amplified or captured by multiplex PCR. Sequencing took place on an Illumina HiSeq 2000. Using fastp at Q25 and MiXCR, TCRdb reprocessed the public reads and kept productive beta chains. CDR3 protein sequences are deduplicated, and each keeps its most common genes and DNA. A total of roughly 70,000 distinct CDR3 sequences appear in this sample, less than 50% of them only once. 8.4% of the sample belongs to the ten largest clones. Sequencing was performed on breast tumor tissue. These receptor sequences come from a female donor with breast cancer. Some clones in this sample may be carry-over from other donors' samples.

By share, this clonotype ranks as medium-sized. The rearrangement uses TRBV10-1 and TRBJ2-2; D is unresolved. Germline V lookup: CDR1 WNHNN, CDR2 SYGVQD (reference sequence). The CDR3 runs to 14 residues. Trimming cost V 3 bases and J 1 base, with 6 bases left between them. CDR3 nucleotide sequence: TGCGCCAGCAGTGATACAAGGAACACCGGGGAGCTGTTTTTT. This sequence encodes CASSDTRNTGELFF.

In this sample, this clonotype turned up many times. V and J are TRBV6-1 and TRBJ1-2; TRBD1 matches at 8 bases. Trimming took 5 bases from V and 5 from J; bases not matched to a gene: 10. Germline values: CDR1 MNHNS, CDR2 SASEGT. This CDR3 is 15 amino acids long. The CDR3 is CASSQNRDRLYGYTF. The CDR3 nucleotides read TGTGCCAGCAGTCAGAACCGGGACAGGCTATATGGCTACACCTTC.

This sequence joins TRBV20-1 and TRBJ2-7; TRBD2 agrees at 10 bases. Germline V lookup: CDR1 DFQATT, CDR2 SNEGSKA (reference sequence). The CDR3 sequence is 14 residues long. Trimming cost V 6 bases and J 7 bases; bases outside gene matches: 12. The CDR3 sequence: CSAPEQRGGWEQYF. The CDR3 DNA sequence: TGCAGTGCGCCAGAGCAGCGGGGGGGGTGGGAGCAGTACTTC.

This clonotype was counted many times. The V gene is TRBV14, the J gene TRBJ2-1; TRBD2 aligns across 10 bases. The length of the CDR3 is 16 residues. The trim removed 4 bases at V and 2 bases at J, leaving 5 bases unmatched. Germline lookup yields CDR1 SGHDN and CDR2 FVKESK. For the CDR3, the DNA is TGTGCCAGCAGCCTGGGACTAGCGCCACCCTACAATGAGCAGTTCTTC. Protein product: CASSLGLAPPYNEQFF.

As regards this clonotype: A much larger clonotype is one base distant, so this may be a read error. The V call is TRBV5-1, the J call TRBJ2-5; no clear D. The V end was cut by 0 bases, the J end by 2 bases, with 11 bases between. Germline loops: CDR1 SGHRS, CDR2 YFSETQ. The CDR3 runs to 15 residues. This CDR3 reads CASSLGARRQETQYF. DNA for the CDR3: TGCGCCAGCAGCTTGGGGGCACGACGTCAAGAGACCCAGTACTTC.

V and J are TRBV24-1 and TRBJ1-2, with D possibly TRBD1 on 5 matching bases. The germline V gene has CDR1 KGHDR and CDR2 SFDVKD. The germline V and J ends were trimmed by 6 bases and 4 bases, with 23 bases remaining between them. The CDR3 is 17 amino acids. The CDR3 reads CATSPQEGFRDGYGYTF. For the CDR3, the DNA is TGTGCCACCAGTCCCCAGGAGGGGTTCAGGGACGGCTATGGCTACACCTTC.

The rearrangement uses TRBV19 and TRBJ1-5, with D uncertain. The germline gives CDR1 LNHDA, CDR2 SQIVND (reference sequence). The V end was cut by 10 bases, the J end by 6 bases, with 16 bases between. The CDR3 has 13 amino acids. This CDR3 reads CATSRGFGQPQHF. DNA for the CDR3: TGTGCCACCTCCCGTGGTTTTGGTCAGCCCCAGCATTTT. The full variable domain, with the rest looked up from reference TRBV19 and TRBJ1-5, is DGGITQSPKYLFRKEGQNVTLSCEQNLNHDAMYWYRQDPGQGLRLIYYSQIVNDFQKGDIAEGYSVSREKKESFPLTVTSAQKNPTAFYLCATSRGFGQPQHFGDGTRLSIL.

Many counts were recorded for this clonotype. The gene calls are TRBV2 and TRBJ1-5, with 8 positions matching TRBD1. Germline CDR1 is SNHLY and CDR2 is FYNNEI. Germline trimming cut 6 bases from V and 2 bases from J; bases unmatched to any gene: 0. CDR3 size: 13 residues. The chain's CDR3 is CASRDRGNQPQHF. CDR3 sequence (DNA): TGTGCCAGCAGGGACAGGGGCAATCAGCCCCAGCATTTT.

The V and J genes are TRBV19 and TRBJ1-1; 12 bases line up with TRBD1. V trimming: 4 bases; J trimming: 5 bases; junction bases outside the gene matches: 11. Germline CDR1 is LNHDA and CDR2 is SQIVND (reference sequence). The CDR3 totals 17 residues. CDR3 sequence (DNA): TGTGCCAGTAGTACCCTCGCCGGGACAGGGGGCTGGACTGAAGCTTTCTTT. The encoded protein is CASSTLAGTGGWTEAFF.

The chain combines TRBV11-2 with TRBJ1-2, with unresolved D. V lost 6 bases, J lost 8 bases, and 19 bases lay in between. This CDR3 spans 14 amino acids. Germline loops: CDR1 SGHAT, CDR2 FQNNGV. CDR3 protein: CASSERLRTNGYTF. The CDR3, as DNA: TGTGCCAGCAGTGAACGGTTACGAACGAACGGCTACACCTTC. Variable domain in full (rest from reference TRBV11-2 and TRBJ1-2): EAGVAQSPRYKIIEKRQSVAFWCNPISGHATLYWYQQILGQGPKLLIQFQNNGVVDDSQLPKDRFSAERLKGVDSTLKIQPAKLEDSAVYLCASSERLRTNGYTFGSGTRLTVV.

The sample holds many counts of this clonotype. V is TRBV6-5 and J is TRBJ2-5, with 9 bases lining up with TRBD1. Germline V gene sequence: CDR1 MNHEY, CDR2 SVGAGI. Unmatched junction bases numbered 11, after V lost 5 bases and J lost 4 bases. The CDR3 runs 16 residues. CDR3: CASSSSGTGSVETQYF. CDR3 nucleotide sequence: TGTGCCAGCAGTAGCTCCGGGACAGGGTCCGTAGAGACCCAGTACTTC.

This clonotype was seen ten or more times. The chain couples TRBV6-2 or TRBV6-3 to TRBJ2-3; D unresolved. The CDR3 spans 15 residues. V was trimmed by 6 bases and J by 0 bases, leaving 13 bases between them. Germline CDR1 and CDR2: MNHEY and SVGEGT. This chain's CDR3 is CASSLRTGSTDTQYF. In nucleotides, the CDR3 is TGTGCCAGCAGCCTAAGGACGGGTAGCACAGATACGCAGTATTTT.

This chain uses TRBV15 with TRBJ1-4; D is unclear. V shed 0 bases and J shed 0 bases, with 17 bases lying between them. The CDR3 contains 19 residues. Germline V gene sequence: CDR1 LNHNV, CDR2 YYDKDF (reference sequence). The CDR3 reads CATSRDIGPIGTTNEKLFF. Written as DNA, the CDR3 is TGTGCCACCAGCAGAGATATTGGTCCAATCGGGACAACTAATGAAAAACTGTTTTTT.